This TCR beta chain was captured by sequencing in a study of blood T cells in healthy people across ages. Next came a second PCR, run for roughly 6 to 11 cycles, which used a sample-barcoded 5' primer along with a J-beta primer mix. MiXCR was run by TCRdb on the 5' RACE reads, yielding one entry per CDR3 protein. The top ten hold around 0.75% of the sample, which has about 1 million distinct CDR3 sequences, 25% seen once. These same data were also listed under a study on T cells of mothers and their children.

The source of this sequence is a girl aged 2-10 years in good health. Material for sequencing was blood.

Here the CDR3 DNA reads TGTGCCAGCAGCTACCTACAGGGGGCCGGGGAGCTGTTTTTT. Translation gives CASSYLQGAGELFF. The chain carries TRBV11-2 and TRBJ2-2, with 8 bases fitting TRBD1. Germline loops: CDR1 SGHAT, CDR2 FQNNGV. This CDR3 spans 14 amino acids. V lost 4 bases, J lost 6 bases, and 4 bases stayed unmatched. Based on the CDR3 plus reference TRBV11-2 and TRBJ2-2, the full variable domain is EAGVAQSPRYKIIEKRQSVAFWCNPISGHATLYWYQQILGQGPKLLIQFQNNGVVDDSQLPKDRFSAERLKGVDSTLKIQPAKLEDSAVYLCASSYLQGAGELFFGEGSRLTVL.